These T cell receptor beta chains were read from a single sample in a study of memory CD4+ T cells and cytomegalovirus serostatus. The data were produced by immunoSEQ multiplex PCR, yet TCRdb's version contains in-frame clones alone and is incomplete. The sample gives 30,000 to 50,000 clones, around 84% of which show up once; 0.7% to 0.8% is in the top ten. Source material: memory CD4+ T cells from blood. Receptors originate from an adult in good health and CMV-seronegative. Each CDR3 is given with its conserved first and last residue. D genes are given only for firm matches. Clone sizes are given selectively: once, few, many, or a class where the clone is expanded.

>once|TRBV27|NA|TRBJ1-1
CASKTGNTEAFF
TGTGCCAGCAAAACAGGGAACACTGAAGCTTTCTTT
>NA|TRBV2|NA|TRBJ2-2
CASSPLQGPGELFF
TGTGCCAGCAGTCCCTTACAGGGCCCCGGGGAGCTGTTTTTT
>NA|TRBV19|TRBD1|TRBJ2-4
CASSIGQGALKNIQYF
TGTGCCAGTAGTATAGGACAGGGGGCGCTAAAAAACATTCAGTACTTC
>NA|TRBV19|TRBD1|TRBJ1-4
CASSIGYRDRARREKLFF
TGTGCCAGTAGTATCGGGTACCGGGACAGGGCTAGGCGTGAAAAACTGTTTTTT
>NA|TRBV5-6|TRBD1|TRBJ1-5
CASSPGGAQQPQHF
TGTGCCAGCAGCCCAGGGGGGGCCCAACAGCCCCAGCATTTT
>NA|TRBV6-5|TRBD1|TRBJ1-1
CASTADRADTEAFF
TGTGCCAGCACCGCGGACAGGGCAGACACTGAAGCTTTCTTT
>NA|TRBV14|NA|TRBJ1-1
CASSQAPEAFF
TGTGCCAGCAGCCAAGCCCCTGAAGCTTTCTTT
>NA|TRBV18|NA|TRBJ2-7
CASSPSPGFSYEQYF
TGTGCCAGCTCACCGTCCCCGGGGTTCTCCTACGAGCAGTACTTC
>NA|TRBV7-8|TRBD2|TRBJ2-1
CASSTQTSGGYPIYNEQFF
TGTGCCAGCAGCACCCAGACTAGCGGGGGTTATCCCATATACAATGAGCAGTTCTTC
>few|TRBV5-4|NA|TRBJ2-2
CASSRPGTDTGELFF
TGTGCCAGCAGTAGGCCAGGGACGGACACCGGGGAGCTGTTTTTT
>NA|TRBV11-3|NA|TRBJ1-2
CASSESGGRGYTF
TGTGCCAGCAGCGAGTCGGGGGGTCGTGGCTACACCTTC
>NA|TRBV19|TRBD1|TRBJ2-3
CASSRPGQGTDTQYF
TGTGCCAGTAGTAGACCGGGACAGGGAACAGATACGCAGTATTTT
>NA|TRBV5-1|NA|TRBJ2-2
CASSAGTDTGELFF
TGCGCCAGCAGCGCAGGGACCGACACCGGGGAGCTGTTTTTT
>NA|TRBV6-1|TRBD1|TRBJ1-5
CASRLTGLSNQPQHF
TGTGCCAGCAGACTGACAGGGTTGAGCAATCAGCCCCAGCATTTT
>NA|TRBV6-5|NA|TRBJ2-7
CASTLGGKGYEQYF
TGTGCCAGCACCCTGGGCGGGAAGGGCTACGAGCAGTACTTC
>NA|TRBV7-2|NA|TRBJ2-1
CASSPNGGNEQFF
TGTGCCAGCAGCCCCAATGGGGGTAATGAGCAGTTCTTC
>NA|TRBV5-1|NA|TRBJ2-7
CASSLAQMQGHEQYF
TGCGCCAGCAGCTTGGCTCAAATGCAGGGACACGAGCAGTACTTC
>NA|TRBV6-5|NA|TRBJ2-1
CASSTGKHEQFF
TGTGCCAGCAGCACAGGGAAGCACGAGCAGTTCTTC
>NA|TRBV6-6|TRBD1|TRBJ1-2
CASSHSGQAANYGYTF
TGTGCCAGCAGTCACTCGGGACAGGCAGCTAACTATGGCTACACCTTC
>NA|TRBV30|NA|TRBJ1-1
CAWSVGLYTEAFF
TGTGCCTGGAGTGTTGGACTGTACACTGAAGCTTTCTTT
>NA|TRBV6-1|NA|TRBJ1-2
CASSERPANYGYTF
TGTGCCAGCAGTGAGCGACCAGCTAACTATGGCTACACCTTC
>few|TRBV2|TRBD1|TRBJ2-7
CASRKEGDRDTYEQYF
TGTGCCAGCAGGAAGGAAGGGGACAGGGATACCTACGAGCAGTACTTC